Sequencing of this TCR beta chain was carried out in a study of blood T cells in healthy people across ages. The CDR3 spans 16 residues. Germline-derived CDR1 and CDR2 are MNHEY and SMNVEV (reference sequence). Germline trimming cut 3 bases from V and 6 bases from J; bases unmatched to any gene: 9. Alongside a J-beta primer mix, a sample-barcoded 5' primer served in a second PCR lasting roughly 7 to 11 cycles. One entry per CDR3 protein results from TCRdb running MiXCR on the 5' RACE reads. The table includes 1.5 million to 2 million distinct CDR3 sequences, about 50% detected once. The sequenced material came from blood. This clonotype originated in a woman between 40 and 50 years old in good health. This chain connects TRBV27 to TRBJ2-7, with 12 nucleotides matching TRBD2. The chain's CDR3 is CASSLLAGGPVREQYF. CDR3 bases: TGTGCCAGCAGTTTGCTAGCGGGGGGGCCCGTTCGCGAGCAGTACTTC.